The clone carrying this TCR beta chain was seen at least ten times. As yet, its antigen is unknown. These data belong to a study of regulatory T cells in long-lasting Graves disease. Overall study results and limits: Favoring TRBV28, TRBJ1-2 and TRBJ2-5 was a feature seen in persistent disease.

Both iRepertoire HTBI primers and Arm-PCR of CDR3 regions were used to build the TCR beta libraries. MiXCR, applied by TCRdb to the multiplex PCR reads, yields one record per CDR3 protein. The sample carries 200,000 to 250,000 distinct CDR3 sequences, 20% recorded once. Per germline, CDR1 GTSNPN and CDR2 SVGIG (reference sequence). The CDR3 covers 15 residues. V gave up 5 bases and J gave up 9 bases, with 20 bases separating them. As for time point: newly diagnosed GD, antithyroid drugs for less than 3 months. PBMCs were the source of the RNA used for TCR sequencing. Specimen: peripheral blood mononuclear cells (PBMCs), collected at new diagnosis, from a patient treated with antithyroid drugs. This TCR was recovered from a female donor with Graves disease. This chain links TRBV30 with TRBJ1-6; no definite D call. The CDR3 DNA sequence: TGTGCCTGGCAGCCCACAGACCTCCAAATTTCACCCCTCCACTTT. This translates into CAWQPTDLQISPLHF. The complete variable domain, with remaining parts taken from reference TRBV30 and TRBJ1-6, reads SQTIHQWPATLVQPVGSPLSLECTVEGTSNPNLYWYRQAAGRGLQLLFYSVGIGQISSEVPQNLSASRPQDRQFILSSKKLLLSDSGFYLCAWQPTDLQISPLHFGNGTRLTVT.